The 8 T cell receptor beta chains below come from one sample, sequenced in a study of shared clonotypes between healthy human individuals. The data were produced by immunoSEQ multiplex PCR, yet TCRdb's version contains in-frame clones alone and is incomplete. Among around 2.5 million clones listed, more than 85% were seen once. Material: naive CD4+ T cells from PBMCs. Subset given: CD45RA+ positively selected. All receptors come from a man in his late teens or twenties in good health. Some clones in this sample may be carry-over from other donors' samples.

The chain combines TRBV25-1 with TRBJ1-2; weak D call: TRBD1 (5 bases). Trimming stripped 2 bases from V and 6 bases from J, with 10 bases between. CDR3 length equals 13 residues. Germline CDR1 reads MGHDK; CDR2 reads SYGVNS. CDR3 loop: CASSEGQGDGYTF. DNA for the CDR3: TGTGCCAGCAGTGAAGGCCAGGGAGATGGCTACACCTTC.

V and J are TRBV6-1 and TRBJ2-2; no clear D gene. The CDR3 spans 13 residues. V lost 5 bases to trimming and J lost 3 bases, with 7 bases between them. CDR1 and CDR2 (germline): MNHNS, SASEGT. CDR3 coding DNA: TGTGCCAGCAGTTTTGGCTACACCGGGGAGCTGTTTTTT. It encodes CASSFGYTGELFF.

In its sample, this clone was seen once. In the same sample, other DNA sequences code for this CDR3. The J gene is TRBJ2-3, the V gene TRBV10-3; D is ambiguous. V was shortened by 0 bases and J by 4 bases, with 2 bases between the two germline ends. Germline V gene sequence: CDR1 ENHRY, CDR2 SYGVKD. The CDR3 has 12 residues. The CDR3 DNA reads TGTGCCATCAGTGAGTCTCCAGATACGCAGTATTTT. Translation: CAISESPDTQYF.

This chain uses TRBV5-6 with TRBJ2-1; the D is unclear. Germline assignment: CDR1 SGHDT and CDR2 YYEEEE. This CDR3 has 14 residues. Trimming shortened V by 5 bases and J by 0 bases, and 9 bases separated the two germline ends. The CDR3 DNA sequence: TGTGCCAGCAGATCCGCTTCCTCCTACAATGAGCAGTTCTTC. Protein: CASRSASSYNEQFF.

This clone came up a few times. The chain has TRBV4-2 and TRBJ1-2, with D uncertain. The CDR3 is 15 amino acids. V lost 0 bases to trimming and J lost 4 bases, with 12 bases between them. Germline CDR1 LGHNA, CDR2 YNFKEQ. The chain's CDR3 is CASSQEAKGAYGYTF. CDR3 sequence (DNA): TGTGCCAGCAGCCAAGAGGCCAAGGGAGCCTATGGCTACACCTTC.

Remarks on this clone: Other DNA sequences in the same sample also yield this CDR3. The chain has TRBV9 and TRBJ2-1; 7 nucleotides align to TRBD2. J gave up 2 bases and V 0 bases, and 5 bases lay outside the gene matches. The CDR3 covers 16 residues. Germline CDR1 reads SGDLS; CDR2 reads YYNGEE. Here the CDR3 DNA reads TGTGCCAGCAGCGTAGAGCCTAGCGGAGCCTACAATGAGCAGTTCTTC. Its protein product is CASSVEPSGAYNEQFF.

This chain links TRBV7-3 with TRBJ1-1; D is perhaps TRBD1 (5 bases). Germline values: CDR1 SGHTA, CDR2 FQGTGA. This CDR3 has 14 residues. Trimming left V 2 bases short and J 11 bases short, with 18 bases between. This CDR3 reads CASSLQGLEGNAFF. DNA for the CDR3: TGTGCCAGCAGCTTACAGGGCCTAGAGGGGAATGCTTTCTTT.

V and J are TRBV6-1 and TRBJ1-1; D remains unclear. The ends were cut back, 1 base at V and 0 bases at J, with 9 bases in the middle. The length of the CDR3 is 15 residues. The V gene's germline CDR1 is MNHNS and CDR2 SASEGT. CDR3 sequence: CASSEDVRLNTEAFF. The DNA for the CDR3 is TGTGCCAGCAGTGAAGACGTCAGACTGAACACTGAAGCTTTCTTT.